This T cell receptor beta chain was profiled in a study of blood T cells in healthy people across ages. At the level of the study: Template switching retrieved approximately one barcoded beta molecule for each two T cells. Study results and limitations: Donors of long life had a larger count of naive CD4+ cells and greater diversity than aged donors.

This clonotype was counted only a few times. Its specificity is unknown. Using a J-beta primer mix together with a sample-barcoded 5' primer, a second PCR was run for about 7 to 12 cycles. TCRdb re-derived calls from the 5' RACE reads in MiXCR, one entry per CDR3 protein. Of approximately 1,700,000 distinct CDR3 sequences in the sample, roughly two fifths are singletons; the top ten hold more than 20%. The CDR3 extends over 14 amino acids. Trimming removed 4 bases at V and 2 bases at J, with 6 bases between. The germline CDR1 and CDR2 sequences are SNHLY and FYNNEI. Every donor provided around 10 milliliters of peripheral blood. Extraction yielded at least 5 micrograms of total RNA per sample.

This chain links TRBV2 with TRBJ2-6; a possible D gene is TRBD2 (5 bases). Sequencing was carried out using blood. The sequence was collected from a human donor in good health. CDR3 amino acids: CASSAEAGANVLTF. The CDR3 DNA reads TGTGCCAGCAGTGCGGAGGCTGGGGCCAACGTCCTGACTTTC.